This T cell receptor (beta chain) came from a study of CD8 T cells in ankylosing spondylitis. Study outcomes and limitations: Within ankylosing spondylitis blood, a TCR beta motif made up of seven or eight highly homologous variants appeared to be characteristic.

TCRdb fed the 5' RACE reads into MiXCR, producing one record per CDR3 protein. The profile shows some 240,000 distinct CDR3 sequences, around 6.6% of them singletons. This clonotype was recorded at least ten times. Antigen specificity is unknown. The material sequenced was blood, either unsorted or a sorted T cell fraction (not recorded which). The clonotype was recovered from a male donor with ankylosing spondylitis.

The CDR3 bases are TGTGCCAGCAGCCCAGAGGTGGAAAGGGGGTCGTGGGAGCAGTACTTC. It translates to CASSPEVERGSWEQYF. V gene TRBV7-9 combines with J gene TRBJ2-7; tentatively, D is TRBD1 (6 bases). Trimming stripped 5 bases from V and 7 bases from J, with 24 bases between. The germline V gene has CDR1 SEHNR and CDR2 FQNEAQ (reference sequence). This CDR3 comprises 16 residues.